The rows below give T cell receptor beta chains drawn from one sample of a study of regulatory T cells in long-lasting Graves disease. Each CDR3 protein gets one entry after TCRdb re-called the multiplex PCR reads with MiXCR. The data hold about 420,000 distinct CDR3 sequences, with around 22% observed a single time. This specimen was peripheral blood mononuclear cells (PBMCs), taken when the disease was refractory, from a patient treated with antithyroid drugs. The receptors originated from a female donor with Graves disease. Each CDR3 is given without its conserved first and last residue.

v_call cdr3_aa
TRBV5-4 ASSLDRGTGGYT
TRBV7-8 ASSRAVGRAATETQY
TRBV5-1 ASSFDDGGTGELF
TRBV12-3/TRBV12-4 ASSWTGDQPQH
TRBV30 AWTRDLLSYEQY
TRBV20-1 SAGDSDSYEQY
TRBV5-1 ASSFRTSSGVGEQF
TRBV20-1 SARILGSHEQY
TRBV5-1 ASSPQPGQPNNEQF
TRBV7-3 ASSLTPAQETQY